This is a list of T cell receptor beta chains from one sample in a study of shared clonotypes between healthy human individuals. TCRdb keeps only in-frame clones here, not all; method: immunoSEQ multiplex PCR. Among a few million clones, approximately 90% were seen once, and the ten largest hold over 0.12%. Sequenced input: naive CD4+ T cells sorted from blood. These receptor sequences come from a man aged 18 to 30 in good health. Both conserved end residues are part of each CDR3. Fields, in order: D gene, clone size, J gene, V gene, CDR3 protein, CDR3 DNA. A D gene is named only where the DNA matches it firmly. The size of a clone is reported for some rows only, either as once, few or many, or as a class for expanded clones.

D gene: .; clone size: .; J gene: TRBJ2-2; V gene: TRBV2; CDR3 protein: CASSVSPGELFF; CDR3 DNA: TGTGCCAGCAGTGTTTCTCCCGGGGAGCTGTTTTTT
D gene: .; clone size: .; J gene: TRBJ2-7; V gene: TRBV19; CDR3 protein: CASISGSYEQYF; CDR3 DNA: TGTGCCAGTATAAGTGGGAGTTACGAGCAGTACTTC
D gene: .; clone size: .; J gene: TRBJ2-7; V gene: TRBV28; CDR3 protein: CASSLEGGPYYEQYF; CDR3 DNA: TGTGCCAGCAGTTTAGAGGGGGGTCCCTACTACGAGCAGTACTTC
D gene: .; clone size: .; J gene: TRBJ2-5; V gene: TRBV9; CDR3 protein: CASSVGGRQQETQYF; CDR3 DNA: TGTGCCAGCAGCGTAGGGGGTAGGCAACAAGAGACCCAGTACTTC
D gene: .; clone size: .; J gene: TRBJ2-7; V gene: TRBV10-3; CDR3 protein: CAISAGVPYEQYF; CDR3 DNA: TGTGCCATCAGTGCCGGGGTCCCCTACGAGCAGTACTTC
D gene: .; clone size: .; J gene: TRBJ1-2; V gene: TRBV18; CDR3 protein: CASSPLDTGSGYGYTF; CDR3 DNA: TGTGCCAGCTCACCATTGGACACAGGTTCAGGGTATGGCTACACCTTC
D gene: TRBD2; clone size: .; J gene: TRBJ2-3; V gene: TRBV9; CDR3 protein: CASSVDGRTGLAGLRTDTQYF; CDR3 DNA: TGTGCCAGCAGCGTAGATGGGAGGACAGGACTAGCGGGACTAAGAACAGATACGCAGTATTTT
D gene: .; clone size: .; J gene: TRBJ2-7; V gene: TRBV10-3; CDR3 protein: CAISVTGTPVGEQYF; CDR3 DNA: TGTGCCATCAGTGTAACTGGAACCCCGGTGGGTGAGCAGTACTTC
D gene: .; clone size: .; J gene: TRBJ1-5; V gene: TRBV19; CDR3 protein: CASTWGGGGQPQHF; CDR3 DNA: TGTGCCAGTACCTGGGGAGGGGGAGGTCAGCCCCAGCATTTT
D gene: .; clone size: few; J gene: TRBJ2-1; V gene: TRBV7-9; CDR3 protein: CASSPPLGTNEQFF; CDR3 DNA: TGTGCCAGCAGCCCCCCCTTGGGGACCAATGAGCAGTTCTTC
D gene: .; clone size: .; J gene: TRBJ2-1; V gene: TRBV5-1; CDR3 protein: CASSSDGSYNEQFF; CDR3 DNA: TGCGCCAGCAGCTCGGACGGCTCCTACAATGAGCAGTTCTTC
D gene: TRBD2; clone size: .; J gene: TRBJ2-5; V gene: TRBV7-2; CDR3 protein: CASSLEAGGRETQYF; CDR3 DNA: TGTGCCAGCAGCTTAGAGGCGGGAGGGAGAGAGACCCAGTACTTC
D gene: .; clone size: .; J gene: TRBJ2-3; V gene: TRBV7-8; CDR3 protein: CASSLGRTPSTDTQYF; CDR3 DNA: TGTGCCAGCAGCTTAGGACGGACCCCGAGCACAGATACGCAGTATTTT
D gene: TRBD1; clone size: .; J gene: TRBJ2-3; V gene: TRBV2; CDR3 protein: CASSEGTGITDTQYF; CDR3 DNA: TGTGCCAGCAGTGAAGGGACAGGGATCACAGATACGCAGTATTTT
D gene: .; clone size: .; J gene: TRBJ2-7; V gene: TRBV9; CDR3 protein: CASSVQAGHSYEQYF; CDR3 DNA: TGTGCCAGCAGCGTGCAGGCAGGACACTCCTACGAGCAGTACTTC
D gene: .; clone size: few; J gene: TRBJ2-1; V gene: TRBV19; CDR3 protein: CASSIRNEQFF; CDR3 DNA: TGTGCCAGTAGTATCCGTAATGAGCAGTTCTTC
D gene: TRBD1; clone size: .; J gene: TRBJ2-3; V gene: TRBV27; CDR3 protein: CASSLGTGQDTQYF; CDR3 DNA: TGTGCCAGCAGTTTAGGGACAGGGCAAGATACGCAGTATTTT
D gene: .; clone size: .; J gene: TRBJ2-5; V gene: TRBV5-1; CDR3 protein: CASRAGTEETQYF; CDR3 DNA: TGCGCCAGCAGAGCGGGGACAGAAGAGACCCAGTACTTC
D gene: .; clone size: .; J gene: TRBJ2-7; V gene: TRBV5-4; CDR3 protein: CASSLDVGVYEQYF; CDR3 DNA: TGTGCCAGCAGCTTGGATGTGGGAGTTTACGAGCAGTACTTC
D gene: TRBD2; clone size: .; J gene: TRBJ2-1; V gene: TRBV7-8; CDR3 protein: CASSLRGAINYNEQFF; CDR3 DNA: TGTGCCAGCAGCTTGCGGGGGGCCATAAACTACAATGAGCAGTTCTTC
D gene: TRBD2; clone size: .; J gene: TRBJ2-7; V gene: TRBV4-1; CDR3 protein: CASSRASGGKSYEQYF; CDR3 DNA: TGCGCCAGCAGCCGAGCTAGCGGGGGGAAATCCTACGAGCAGTACTTC